Listed here are 22 T cell receptor beta chains from one sample, sequenced in a study of blood T cells in healthy people across ages. Alongside a J-beta primer mix, a sample-barcoded 5' primer served in a second PCR lasting roughly 7 to 11 cycles. From the 5' RACE reads, TCRdb called clonotypes with MiXCR, one entry per CDR3 protein. The sample contains about 650,000 distinct CDR3 sequences, roughly 32% of which appear only once. Sample: blood. The receptors derive from a woman over 75 in good health.

This clonotype has just a few counts. The chain is built from TRBV2 and TRBJ1-2, with 12 bases matching TRBD1. The germline V gene encodes CDR1 SNHLY and CDR2 FYNNEI. The CDR3 loop spans 16 amino acids. V lost 7 bases and J lost 2; bases outside the gene matches: 8. This CDR3 reads CASTMGQGARNYGYTF. CDR3 bases: TGTGCCAGCACCATGGGACAGGGGGCGCGGAACTATGGCTACACCTTC.

This clonotype has at least ten counts. J is TRBJ2-5 and V is TRBV6-6; 11 bases line up with TRBD2. This CDR3 contains 16 residues. The germline gives CDR1 MNHNY, CDR2 SVGAGI (reference sequence). Germline trimming cut 2 bases from V and 4 bases from J; bases unmatched to any gene: 6. This CDR3 reads CASSYASGGSGETQYF. CDR3 in DNA: TGTGCCAGCAGTTACGCTAGCGGGGGGTCGGGAGAGACCCAGTACTTC.

Many counts were recorded for this clonotype. The rearrangement uses TRBV30 and TRBJ2-7; D is undetermined. Trimming pared 1 base from V and 6 bases from J, leaving 7 bases between. The CDR3 has 11 residues. Germline V gene sequence: CDR1 GTSNPN, CDR2 SVGIG (reference sequence). The CDR3 nucleotides are TGTGCCTGGAGTGCAACGGTCGAGCAGTACTTC. Translated: CAWSATVEQYF.

The V and J genes are TRBV11-2 and TRBJ2-7; D call uncertain. Matching the DNA end better, TRBJ2-5 makes the J call doubtful. Germline V CDR1 and CDR2: SGHAT, FQNNGV. The CDR3 has 15 amino acids. The CDR3 is CASSLTSRDWETQYF. The CDR3 bases are TGTGCCAGCAGCCTCACATCGAGAGATTGGGAGACCCAGTACTTC.

Remarks on this clonotype: This may arise from a read error, as a much more abundant clone is one base away. J is TRBJ2-3 and V is TRBV24-1, with 14 positions matching TRBD2. The V gene's germline CDR1 is KGHDR and CDR2 SFDVKD. The CDR3 totals 17 residues. With V trimmed by 7 bases and J by 8 bases, 13 bases remained unmatched. For the CDR3, the DNA is TGTGCCACCAGCCCGGGACTAGCGGGGGACTTTGGAGGTACGCAGTATTTT. This sequence encodes CATSPGLAGDFGGTQYF.

This clonotype appeared many times. The V call is TRBV29-1, the J call TRBJ2-5; no firm D call. The CDR3 covers 14 residues. Germline CDR1 SQVTM, CDR2 ANQGSEA. V lost 5 bases to trimming and J lost 2 bases, with 15 bases between them. The CDR3 sequence is CSVRVTAFQETQYF. DNA of the CDR3: TGCAGCGTTCGAGTTACAGCATTTCAAGAGACCCAGTACTTC. Complete variable domain (other parts from reference TRBV29-1 and TRBJ2-5): SAVISQKPSRDICQRGTSLTIQCQVDSQVTMMFWYRQQPGQSLTLIATANQGSEATYESGFVIDKFPISRPNLTFSTLTVSNMSPEDSSIYLCSVRVTAFQETQYFGPGTRLLVL.

This clonotype occurred many times. The chain carries TRBV13 and TRBJ2-4, with D possibly being TRBD1 (6 bases). Deletions cut 6 bases from V and 0 bases from J, with 9 bases between. This CDR3 spans 14 amino acids. Germline V lookup: CDR1 PRHDT, CDR2 FYEKMQ (reference sequence). CDR3 protein: CASSPGVAKNIQYF. CDR3 DNA: TGTGCCAGCAGTCCAGGGGTAGCCAAAAACATTCAGTACTTC.

The chain uses TRBV2 and TRBJ2-4; TRBD2 might be the D (6 bases). CDR1 is SNHLY and CDR2 is FYNNEI in the germline V gene. The CDR3 covers 16 residues. V was shortened by 5 bases and J by 12 bases, with 26 bases between the two germline ends. The CDR3 loop reads CASSLQLGDFQETQYF. As DNA, the CDR3 is TGTGCCAGCAGTCTACAGTTGGGGGACTTCCAAGAGACTCAGTACTTC.

In its sample, this clonotype was seen a few times. V and J are TRBV7-2 and TRBJ1-3, with a tentative D call TRBD1 (6 bases). The V gene lost 4 bases and the J gene lost 4 bases, with 20 bases spanning the gap. The CDR3 loop spans 17 amino acids. The V gene's germline CDR1 is SGHTA and CDR2 FQGNSA. The chain's CDR3 is CASSSSDRPLTGNTIYF. CDR3 DNA sequence: TGTGCCAGCAGCTCATCGGACAGACCCCTGACCGGAAACACCATATATTTT.

In the case of this clonotype: This may arise from a read error, as a much more abundant clone is one base away. CDR3 amino acids: CASSRGLAEAYEQYF. The CDR3 DNA reads TGTGCCAGCAGCCGAGGACTAGCGGAGGCCTACGAGCAGTACTTC. This chain joins TRBV3-1 and TRBJ2-7, with TRBD2 identical over 10 bases. Trimming cost V 4 bases and J 2 bases; bases outside gene matches: 5. This CDR3 comprises 15 residues. Germline CDR1 is LGHDT and CDR2 is YNNKEL (reference sequence).

This clonotype was seen at least ten times. The chain uses TRBV20-1 and TRBJ2-5, with D hard to call. Germline V gene lookup returns CDR1 DFQATT and CDR2 SNEGSKA (reference sequence). V shed 3 bases and J shed 1 base, with 3 bases lying between them. This CDR3 is built from 11 residues. The CDR3 nucleotides read TGCAGTGCTAGCACCCAAGAGACCCAGTACTTC. Residues: CSASTQETQYF.

In this sample, this clonotype turned up a few times. J is TRBJ2-3 and V is TRBV12-3 or TRBV12-4; D is unclear. CDR3 length: 15 amino acids. Trimming removed 2 bases from V and 2 bases from J, with 11 bases in between. This CDR3 is CASSLTPGSTDTQYF. The DNA of the CDR3 is TGTGCCAGCAGTTTAACCCCAGGATCCACAGATACGCAGTATTTT.

Details on this clonotype: A much larger clone lies one base from this, so it may be a read error. V usage is TRBV5-4 and J usage is TRBJ2-7, with D perhaps assigned TRBD1 or TRBD2 (5 bases each). CDR3 length: 15 amino acids. V was cut by 0 bases and J by 3 bases, with 13 bases left in between. Looked up from germline, CDR1 is SGHNT and CDR2 is YYREEE (reference sequence). The CDR3 bases are TGTGCCAGCAGCTTGGAACCAGGGAGCGGCTACGAGCAGTACTTC. Amino acids: CASSLEPGSGYEQYF.

This clonotype was counted ten times or more. The chain joins TRBV3-1 to TRBJ1-1; maybe TRBD1 (6 bases). The germline gives CDR1 LGHDT, CDR2 YNNKEL (reference sequence). Trimming stripped 4 bases from V and 7 bases from J, with 10 bases between. This CDR3 is 12 amino acids long. The DNA for the CDR3 is TGTGCCAGCAGCCGCAAACAGGGTGAAGCTTTCTTT. It is translated as CASSRKQGEAFF.

Turning to this clonotype: This may arise from a read error, as a much more abundant clone is one base away. The gene calls are TRBV30 and TRBJ1-2; possible D gene TRBD1, 5 bases. CDR1 and CDR2 (germline): GTSNPN, SVGIG (reference sequence). V was clipped by 3 bases and J by 8 bases, with 16 bases between them. This CDR3 contains 13 residues. The CDR3 DNA follows: TGTGCCTGGAGGGCCAGGGCCCGCGGGGGCTACACCTTC. This sequence encodes CAWRARARGGYTF.

The CDR3 DNA reads as TGCAGCGTTGAGTTAGGGACAGGCTTTAGCTCCCACGAACAGTACTTC. It codes for CSVELGTGFSSHEQYF. This chain uses TRBV29-1 with TRBJ2-5, with TRBD1 matching 8 bases. Germline loops: CDR1 SQVTM, CDR2 ANQGSEA. Losses at the gene ends were 3 bases for V and 11 bases for J; bases not matched to a gene: 20. The CDR3 length is 16 residues.

Ten or more counts support this clonotype. The V and J genes are TRBV12-3 or TRBV12-4 and TRBJ1-1, with 10 bases that match TRBD1. V shed 1 base and J 6 bases; nucleotides not matched to a gene: 5. The CDR3 runs 15 residues. CDR3 in amino acids: CASSLGTGGAAEAFF. DNA of the CDR3: TGTGCCAGCAGTTTAGGGACAGGGGGTGCTGCTGAAGCTTTCTTT.

A remark on this clonotype: This may stem from a read error, because a much larger clone lies one nucleotide away. The genes are TRBV7-8 and TRBJ1-2; D remains ambiguous. Germline V lookup: CDR1 SGHVS, CDR2 FQNEAQ. The CDR3 is 15 amino acids. With 4 bases removed from V and 1 base from J, the gap between germline ends came to 13 bases. The CDR3 protein is CASSSRLDDNYGYTF. The CDR3 region has the DNA TGTGCCAGCAGCTCACGCCTGGACGATAACTATGGCTACACCTTC.

This chain uses TRBV3-1 with TRBJ1-2, with TRBD1 matching 7 bases. Unmatched junction bases numbered 7, after V lost 2 bases and J lost 4 bases. The CDR3 runs 15 residues. Germline V gives CDR1 LGHDT, CDR2 YNNKEL (reference sequence). The CDR3 loop is CASSQSGGGGYGYTF. CDR3 sequence (DNA): TGTGCCAGCAGCCAATCAGGAGGGGGCGGCTATGGCTACACCTTC.

This clonotype has only a few counts. V usage is TRBV20-1 and J usage is TRBJ2-7; TRBD2 agrees at 7 bases. V dropped 1 base and J dropped 5; count of bases not matched to a gene: 5. This CDR3 is built from 13 residues. From germline, CDR1 is DFQATT and CDR2 SNEGSKA (reference sequence). Here the CDR3 reads CSARGEGRHEQYF. CDR3 bases: TGCAGTGCTAGAGGGGAGGGTCGGCACGAGCAGTACTTC.

The genes are TRBV5-4 and TRBJ2-2; tentatively, D is TRBD1 or TRBD2 (5 bases each). With 0 bases removed from V and 4 bases from J, the gap between germline ends came to 13 bases. The CDR3 loop spans 16 amino acids. Germline CDR1 reads SGHNT; CDR2 reads YYREEE (reference sequence). This CDR3 is CASSLAGVGATGELFF. The DNA of the CDR3 is TGTGCCAGCAGCTTGGCCGGGGTTGGGGCCACCGGGGAGCTGTTTTTT.

The sample holds many counts of this clonotype. The CDR3 bases are TGTGCCAGTAGTATAGCCCAAGGAGAGACCCAGTACTTC. Residues: CASSIAQGETQYF. The chain links TRBV19 to TRBJ2-5; D remains unclear. CDR3 size: 13 residues. With 1 base removed from V and 4 bases from J, the gap between germline ends came to 7 bases. CDR1 and CDR2 from the germline V gene are LNHDA and SQIVND (reference sequence).